This T cell receptor (beta chain) comes out of a study of blood T cell repertoires in COVID-19. The CDR3 spans 15 residues. Germline V gives CDR1 SGHRS, CDR2 YFSETQ. Unmatched junction bases numbered 13, after V lost 3 bases and J lost 8 bases. Authors' analysis steps: Using reference gene primer amplification, nucleated cell counts were estimated. TCRdb keeps only in-frame clones here, not all; method: immunoSEQ multiplex PCR. V, J and clone size were drawn from that table, and D and trimming were deduced from the DNA. The table shows about 340,000 clones, with 80% to 90% occurring only once. The cohort comprised adults aged roughly 18 to 90 years residing in about two dozen US areas. Each participant's cohort was designated according to participant-reported clinical history.

Sequences were obtained from PBMCs or T cells enriched from blood (not recorded which). This sequence joins TRBV5-1 and TRBJ1-2; 7 positions agree with TRBD1. The receptor was isolated from a woman between 40 and 50 years old with acute COVID-19. As DNA, the CDR3 is TGCGCCAGCAGCTCCCAACCTACAGGGGAGAGGGGCTACACCTTC. Amino acid sequence: CASSSQPTGERGYTF.